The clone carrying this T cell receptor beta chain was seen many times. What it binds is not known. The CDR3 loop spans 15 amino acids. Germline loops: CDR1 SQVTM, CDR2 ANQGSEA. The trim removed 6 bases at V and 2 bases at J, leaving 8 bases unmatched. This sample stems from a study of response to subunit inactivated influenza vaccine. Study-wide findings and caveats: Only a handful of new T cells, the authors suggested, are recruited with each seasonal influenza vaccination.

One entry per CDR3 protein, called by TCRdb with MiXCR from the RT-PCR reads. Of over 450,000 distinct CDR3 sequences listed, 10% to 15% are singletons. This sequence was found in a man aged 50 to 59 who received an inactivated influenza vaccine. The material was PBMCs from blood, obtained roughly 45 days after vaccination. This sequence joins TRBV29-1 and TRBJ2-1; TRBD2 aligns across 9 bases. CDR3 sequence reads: CSVGGLAGPYNEQFF. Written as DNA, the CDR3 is TGCAGCGTCGGAGGTCTAGCGGGGCCCTACAATGAGCAGTTCTTC.